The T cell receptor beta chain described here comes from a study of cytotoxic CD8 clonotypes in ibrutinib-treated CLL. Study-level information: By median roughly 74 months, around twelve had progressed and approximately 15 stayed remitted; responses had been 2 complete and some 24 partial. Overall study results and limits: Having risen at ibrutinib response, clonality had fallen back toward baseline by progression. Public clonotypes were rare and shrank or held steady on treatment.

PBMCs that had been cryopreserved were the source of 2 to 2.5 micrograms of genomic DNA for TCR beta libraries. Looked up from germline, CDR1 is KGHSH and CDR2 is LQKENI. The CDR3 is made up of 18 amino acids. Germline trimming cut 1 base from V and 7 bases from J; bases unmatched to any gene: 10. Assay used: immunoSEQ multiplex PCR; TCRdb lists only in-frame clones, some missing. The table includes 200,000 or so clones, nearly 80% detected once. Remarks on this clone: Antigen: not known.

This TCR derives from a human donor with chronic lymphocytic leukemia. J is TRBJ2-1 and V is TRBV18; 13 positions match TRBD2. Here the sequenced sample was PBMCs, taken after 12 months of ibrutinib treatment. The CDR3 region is CASSPRFKLAGGNNEQFF. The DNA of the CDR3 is TGTGCCAGCTCACCACGGTTTAAACTAGCGGGAGGGAATAATGAGCAGTTCTTC.